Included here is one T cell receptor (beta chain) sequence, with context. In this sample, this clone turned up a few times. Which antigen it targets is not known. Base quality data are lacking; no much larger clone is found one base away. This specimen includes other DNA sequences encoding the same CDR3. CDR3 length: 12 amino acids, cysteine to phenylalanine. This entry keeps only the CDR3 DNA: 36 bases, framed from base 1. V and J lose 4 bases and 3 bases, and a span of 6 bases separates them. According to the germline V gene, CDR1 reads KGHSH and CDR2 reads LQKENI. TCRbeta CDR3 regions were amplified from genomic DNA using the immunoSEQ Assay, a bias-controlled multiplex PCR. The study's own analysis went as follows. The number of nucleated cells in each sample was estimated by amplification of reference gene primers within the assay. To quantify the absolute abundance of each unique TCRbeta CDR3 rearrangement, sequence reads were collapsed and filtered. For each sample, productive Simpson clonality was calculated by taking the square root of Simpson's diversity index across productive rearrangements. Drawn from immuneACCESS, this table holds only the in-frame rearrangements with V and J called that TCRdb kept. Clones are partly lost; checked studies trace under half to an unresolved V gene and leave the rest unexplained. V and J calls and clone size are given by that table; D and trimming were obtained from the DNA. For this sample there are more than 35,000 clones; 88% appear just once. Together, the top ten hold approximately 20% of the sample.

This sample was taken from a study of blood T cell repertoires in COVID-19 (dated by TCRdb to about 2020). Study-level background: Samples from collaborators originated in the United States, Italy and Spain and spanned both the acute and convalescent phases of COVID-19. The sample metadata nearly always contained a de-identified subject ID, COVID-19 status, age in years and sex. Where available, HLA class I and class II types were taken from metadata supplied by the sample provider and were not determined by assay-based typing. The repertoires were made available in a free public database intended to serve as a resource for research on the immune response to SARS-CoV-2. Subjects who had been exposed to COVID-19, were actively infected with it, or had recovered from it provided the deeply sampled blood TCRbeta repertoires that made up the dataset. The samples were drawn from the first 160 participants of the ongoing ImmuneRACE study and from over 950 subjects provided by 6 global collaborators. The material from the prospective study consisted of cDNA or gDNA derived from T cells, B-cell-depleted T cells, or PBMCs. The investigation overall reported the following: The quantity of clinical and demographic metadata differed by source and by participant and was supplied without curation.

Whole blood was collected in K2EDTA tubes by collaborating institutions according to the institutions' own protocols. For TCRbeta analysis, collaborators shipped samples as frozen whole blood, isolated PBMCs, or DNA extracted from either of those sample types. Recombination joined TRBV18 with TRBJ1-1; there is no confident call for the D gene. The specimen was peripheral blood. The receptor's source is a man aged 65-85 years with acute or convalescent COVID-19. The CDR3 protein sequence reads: CASSLEDTEAFF. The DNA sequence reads TGTGCCAGCTCACTCGAGGACACTGAAGCTTTCTTT. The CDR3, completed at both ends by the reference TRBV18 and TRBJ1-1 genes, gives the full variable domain NAGVMQNPRHLVRRRGQEARLRCSPMKGHSHVYWYRQLPEEGLKFMVYLQKENIIDESGMPKERFSAEFPKEGPSILRIQQVVRGDSAAYFCASSLEDTEAFFGQGTRLTVV.